This T cell receptor (beta chain) appears in the sequencing data of a study of blood T cell repertoires in COVID-19. Each recovered donor of Cohort 3 presented with two negative PCRs, clearance, or symptom resolution. Trimming shortened V by 5 bases and J by 8 bases, and 10 bases separated the two germline ends. The CDR3 is made up of 13 amino acids. From germline, CDR1 is MNHEY and CDR2 SMNVEV (reference sequence). Sequenced by immunoSEQ multiplex PCR; TCRdb stores in-frame clones only, minus some. The table has 150,000 to 200,000 clones, roughly 87% seen once; the top ten hold 6% to 7.5%. This sequence joins TRBV27 and TRBJ1-6; a weak D match, TRBD1 (6 bases). The receptor was isolated from a woman aged 45-65 years who had recovered from COVID-19. The specimen sequenced was PBMCs or T cells enriched from blood (not recorded which). The CDR3 DNA follows: TGTGCCAGCAGTGCGGACAGAGATTCACCCCTCCACTTT. Translated: CASSADRDSPLHF.